This TCR beta chain was identified in a study of T cell changes during pregnancy in multiple sclerosis (dated by TCRdb to the late 2010s). Broadly, across the study: Changes in the T cell repertoire over the course of pregnancy were examined in this study in women with multiple sclerosis.

This clone appeared a few times. No antigen is known for it. No clone much larger than this one lies a single base away; base qualities are absent. The germline V gene (reference sequence) specifies MNHNY as CDR1 and SVGAGI as CDR2. Measured from the cysteine to the phenylalanine, the CDR3 is 14 residues long. Of the read, only the CDR3 DNA is kept; its 42 bases are in frame from base 1. V is cut by 4 bases and J by 0 bases, and the space between the germline ends is 7 bases. Libraries were built with the immunoSEQ multiplex PCR assay. TCRdb took over this immuneACCESS table, retaining in-frame rearrangements with V and J assigned. Such tables are incomplete; in checked studies, under half of the missing clones stem from an unresolved V gene, and the remainder is unexplained. Here the sample has fewer than 55,000 clones; roughly 90% occur a single time. The ten largest clones capture about 5.1% of the sample.

The receptor chain draws on TRBV6-6 and TRBJ1-5; a confident D gene designation cannot be given. This TCR was sampled from a female donor in good health, enrolled as a control in a pregnancy study. The sequencing used peripheral blood, collected after pregnancy. The DNA reads TGTGCCAGCAGTTCCTTTCCTAGCAATCAGCCCCAGCATTTT. Its amino acids are CASSSFPSNQPQHF.